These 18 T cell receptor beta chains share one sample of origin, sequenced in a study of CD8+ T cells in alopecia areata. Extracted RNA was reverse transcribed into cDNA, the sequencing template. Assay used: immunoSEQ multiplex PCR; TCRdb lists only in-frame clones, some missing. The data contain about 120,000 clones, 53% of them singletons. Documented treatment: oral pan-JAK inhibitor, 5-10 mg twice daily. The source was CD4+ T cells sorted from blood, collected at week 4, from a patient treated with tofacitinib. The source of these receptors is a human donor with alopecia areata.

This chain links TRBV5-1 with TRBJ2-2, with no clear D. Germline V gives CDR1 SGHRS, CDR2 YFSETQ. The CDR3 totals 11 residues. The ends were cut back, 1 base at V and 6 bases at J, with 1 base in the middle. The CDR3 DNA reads TGCGCCAGCAGCTTGTCCGGGGAGCTGTTTTTT. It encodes CASSLSGELFF.

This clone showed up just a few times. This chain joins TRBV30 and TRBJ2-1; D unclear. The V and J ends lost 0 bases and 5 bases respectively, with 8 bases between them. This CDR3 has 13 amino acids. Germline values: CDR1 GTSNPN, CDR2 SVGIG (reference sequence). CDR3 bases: TGTGCCTGGAGTGTACGTGGTCACAATGAGCAGTTCTTC. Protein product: CAWSVRGHNEQFF.

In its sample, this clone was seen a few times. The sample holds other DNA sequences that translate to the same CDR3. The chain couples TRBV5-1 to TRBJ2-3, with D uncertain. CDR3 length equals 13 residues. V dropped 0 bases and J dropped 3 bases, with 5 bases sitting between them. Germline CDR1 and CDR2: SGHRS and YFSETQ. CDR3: CASSLDVTDTQYF. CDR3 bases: TGCGCCAGCAGCTTGGATGTAACAGATACGCAGTATTTT.

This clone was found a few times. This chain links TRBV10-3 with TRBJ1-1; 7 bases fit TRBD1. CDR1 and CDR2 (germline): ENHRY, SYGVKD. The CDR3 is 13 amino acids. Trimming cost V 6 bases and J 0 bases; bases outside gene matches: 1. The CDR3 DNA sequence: TGTGCCATCAGGGGACAGATGAACACTGAAGCTTTCTTT. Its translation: CAIRGQMNTEAFF.

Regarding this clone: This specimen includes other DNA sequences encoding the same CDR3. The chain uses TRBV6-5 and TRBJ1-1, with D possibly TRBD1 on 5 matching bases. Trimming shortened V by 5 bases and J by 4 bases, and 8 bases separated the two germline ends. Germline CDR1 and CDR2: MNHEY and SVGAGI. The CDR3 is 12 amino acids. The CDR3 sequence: CASSQRGTEAFF. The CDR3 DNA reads TGTGCCAGCAGTCAAAGGGGCACTGAAGCTTTCTTT.

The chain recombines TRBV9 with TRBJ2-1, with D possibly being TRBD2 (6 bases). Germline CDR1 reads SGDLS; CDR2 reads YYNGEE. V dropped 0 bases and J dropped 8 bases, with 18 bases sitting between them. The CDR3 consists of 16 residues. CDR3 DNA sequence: TGTGCCAGCAGCGTAGGTGGAGCGGGTAAAAGATATGAGCAGTTCTTC. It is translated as CASSVGGAGKRYEQFF.

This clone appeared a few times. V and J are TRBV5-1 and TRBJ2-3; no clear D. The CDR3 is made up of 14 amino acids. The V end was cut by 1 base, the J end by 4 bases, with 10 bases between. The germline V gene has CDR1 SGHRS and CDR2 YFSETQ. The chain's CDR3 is CASSLQEPADTQYF. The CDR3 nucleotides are TGCGCCAGCAGCTTGCAAGAGCCGGCAGATACGCAGTATTTT.

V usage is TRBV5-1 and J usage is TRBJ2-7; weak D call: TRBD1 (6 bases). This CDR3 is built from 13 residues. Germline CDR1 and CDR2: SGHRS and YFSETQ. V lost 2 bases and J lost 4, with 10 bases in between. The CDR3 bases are TGCGCCAGCAGCTTACAGGGTTCGTACGAGCAGTACTTC. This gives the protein CASSLQGSYEQYF.

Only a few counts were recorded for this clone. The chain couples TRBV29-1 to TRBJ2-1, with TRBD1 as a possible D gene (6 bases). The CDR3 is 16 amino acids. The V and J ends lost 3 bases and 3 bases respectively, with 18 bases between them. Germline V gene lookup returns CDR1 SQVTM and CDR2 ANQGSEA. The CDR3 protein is CSVEVVTGPGYNEQFF. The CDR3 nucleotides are TGCAGCGTTGAGGTGGTGACAGGCCCGGGCTACAATGAGCAGTTCTTC.

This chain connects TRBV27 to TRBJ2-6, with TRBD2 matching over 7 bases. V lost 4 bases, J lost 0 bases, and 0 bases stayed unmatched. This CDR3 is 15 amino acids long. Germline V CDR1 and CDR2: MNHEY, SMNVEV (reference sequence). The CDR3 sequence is CASSSGGSGANVLTF. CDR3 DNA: TGTGCCAGCAGTTCGGGGGGCTCTGGGGCCAACGTCCTGACTTTC.

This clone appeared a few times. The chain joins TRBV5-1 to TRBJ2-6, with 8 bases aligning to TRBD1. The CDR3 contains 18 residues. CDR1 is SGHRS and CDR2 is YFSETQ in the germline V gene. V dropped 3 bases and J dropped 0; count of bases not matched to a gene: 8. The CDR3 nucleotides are TGCGCCAGCAGCTCGCGGGACAGGTCAATCTCTGGGGCCAACGTCCTGACTTTC. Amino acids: CASSSRDRSISGANVLTF.

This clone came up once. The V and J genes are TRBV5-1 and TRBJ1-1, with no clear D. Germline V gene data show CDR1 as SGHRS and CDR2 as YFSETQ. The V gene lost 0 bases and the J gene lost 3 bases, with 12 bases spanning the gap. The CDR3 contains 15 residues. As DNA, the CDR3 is TGCGCCAGCAGCTTGGACGGCAACTTTGACACTGAAGCTTTCTTT. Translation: CASSLDGNFDTEAFF.

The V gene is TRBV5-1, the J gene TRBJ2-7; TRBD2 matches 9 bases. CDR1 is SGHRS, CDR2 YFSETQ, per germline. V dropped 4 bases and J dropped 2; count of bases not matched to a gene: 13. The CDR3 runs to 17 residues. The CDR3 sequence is CASSPLGAGGTPYEQYF. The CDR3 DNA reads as TGCGCCAGCAGCCCCCTGGGAGCGGGAGGAACCCCCTACGAGCAGTACTTC.

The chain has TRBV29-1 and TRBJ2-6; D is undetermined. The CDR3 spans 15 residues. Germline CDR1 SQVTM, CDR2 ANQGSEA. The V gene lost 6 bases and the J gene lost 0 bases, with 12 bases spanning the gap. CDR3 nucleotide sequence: TGCAGCGTCTACGACTTGAGCTCTGGGGCCAACGTCCTGACTTTC. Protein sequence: CSVYDLSSGANVLTF.

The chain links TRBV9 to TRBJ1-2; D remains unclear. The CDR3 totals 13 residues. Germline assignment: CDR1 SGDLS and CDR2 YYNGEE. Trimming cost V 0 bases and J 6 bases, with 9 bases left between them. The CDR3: CASSVGAVDGYTF. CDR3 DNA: TGTGCCAGCAGCGTAGGGGCAGTTGATGGCTACACCTTC.

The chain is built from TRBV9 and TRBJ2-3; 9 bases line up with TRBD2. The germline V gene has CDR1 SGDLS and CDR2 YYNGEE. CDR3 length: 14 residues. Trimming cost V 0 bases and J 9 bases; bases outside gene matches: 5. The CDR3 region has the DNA TGTGCCAGCAGCGTAGGGCGGGGGGGCCGCACGCAGTATTTT. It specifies CASSVGRGGRTQYF.

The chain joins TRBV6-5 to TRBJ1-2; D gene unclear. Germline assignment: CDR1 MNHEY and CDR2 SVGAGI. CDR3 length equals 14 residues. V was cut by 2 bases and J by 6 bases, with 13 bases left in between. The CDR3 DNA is TGTGCCAGCAGTTACCTCGACGGTAGAAATGGCTACACCTTC. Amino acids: CASSYLDGRNGYTF.

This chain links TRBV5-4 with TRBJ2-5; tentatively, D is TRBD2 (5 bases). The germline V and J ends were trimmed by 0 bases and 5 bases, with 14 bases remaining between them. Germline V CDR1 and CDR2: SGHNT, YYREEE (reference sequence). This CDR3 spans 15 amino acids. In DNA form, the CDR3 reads TGTGCCAGCAGCTTGGGGCTAGCCCCTGTCGAGACCCAGTACTTC. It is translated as CASSLGLAPVETQYF.